The 17 T cell receptor beta chains listed next were all sequenced from one sample in a study of blood T cell repertoires in COVID-19. Profiled with immunoSEQ multiplex PCR; TCRdb holds only in-frame clones, not every one. The top ten clones hold approximately 2.1% of a sample with roughly 400,000 clones, 88% of them seen once. Sequencing was carried out using PBMCs or T cells enriched from blood (not recorded which). The source is a middle-aged woman with acute COVID-19.

The chain combines TRBV7-6 with TRBJ2-1; TRBD2 might be the D (6 bases). Trimming shortened V by 2 bases and J by 10 bases, and 18 bases separated the two germline ends. This CDR3 is built from 15 residues. CDR1 is SGHVS and CDR2 is FNYEAQ in the germline V gene. The CDR3: CASSLSGGEGFEQFF. CDR3 DNA: TGTGCCAGCAGCTTATCTGGCGGGGAAGGATTCGAGCAGTTCTTC.

This chain joins TRBV6-5 and TRBJ1-6; 8 bases align to TRBD1. The J segment lost 7 bases and the V segment lost 5 bases, leaving 4 bases of the junction unmatched. Germline V gene lookup returns CDR1 MNHEY and CDR2 SVGAGI. The CDR3 loop spans 14 amino acids. The DNA of the CDR3 is TGTGCCAGCAGTATGGACAGGGTCAATTCACCCCTCCACTTT. This gives the protein CASSMDRVNSPLHF.

This chain links TRBV7-8 with TRBJ2-1; 13 bases align to TRBD2. The germline V gene has CDR1 SGHVS and CDR2 FQNEAQ. The J segment lost 7 bases and the V segment lost 5 bases, leaving 14 bases of the junction unmatched. The CDR3 spans 18 residues. The CDR3: CASSTGTSGTILPNEQFF. CDR3 nucleotide sequence: TGTGCCAGCAGCACCGGGACTAGCGGGACAATTTTGCCTAATGAGCAGTTCTTC.

The J gene is TRBJ1-6, the V gene TRBV7-8, with D perhaps TRBD1 (6 bases). The germline V and J ends were trimmed by 0 bases and 6 bases, with 12 bases remaining between them. The germline V gene has CDR1 SGHVS and CDR2 FQNEAQ. This CDR3 region has 16 residues. As DNA, the CDR3 is TGTGCCAGCAGCTTAGCTATACCAGGGGTTAATTCACCCCTCCACTTT. Translated, it gives CASSLAIPGVNSPLHF.

This sequence joins TRBV7-8 and TRBJ2-3, with 9 bases that match TRBD2. Germline V gene sequence: CDR1 SGHVS, CDR2 FQNEAQ. J lost 2 bases, V lost 4 bases, and 10 bases had no gene match. The length of the CDR3 is 17 residues. The CDR3 is CASSSLAGGVYTDTQYF. The CDR3 DNA is TGTGCCAGCAGCTCCCTCGCGGGGGGGGTCTACACAGATACGCAGTATTTT.

This clone appeared a single time. The chain uses TRBV6-5 and TRBJ2-2; D perhaps matches TRBD1 (5 bases). The length of the CDR3 is 13 residues. Trimming shortened V by 6 bases and J by 5 bases, and 10 bases separated the two germline ends. From germline, CDR1 is MNHEY and CDR2 SVGAGI. CDR3 residues: CASSKGATGELFF. The DNA of the CDR3 is TGTGCCAGCAGCAAAGGGGCGACCGGGGAGCTGTTTTTT.

The DNA for the CDR3 is TGTGCCAGTAGTATCGGTCGACAAGCCTTGAACACTGAAGCTTTCTTT. It translates to CASSIGRQALNTEAFF. The chain couples TRBV19 to TRBJ1-1; D is undetermined. Germline CDR1 is LNHDA and CDR2 is SQIVND (reference sequence). The CDR3 covers 16 residues. The V gene lost 3 bases and the J gene lost 0 bases, with 14 bases spanning the gap.

The chain employs TRBV19 and TRBJ1-2; no clear D gene. The CDR3 covers 11 residues. V lost 9 bases to trimming and J lost 7 bases, with 12 bases between them. Per the germline V gene, CDR1 is LNHDA and CDR2 is SQIVND (reference sequence). CDR3 sequence (DNA): TGTGCCAGCGAGGGTGTGGGTGGCTACACCTTC. Its protein is CASEGVGGYTF.

V gene TRBV10-1 combines with J gene TRBJ2-7, with 8 bases matching TRBD2. The V and J ends lost 0 bases and 6 bases, in that order; junction bases with no gene match: 7. CDR1 is WNHNN and CDR2 is SYGVQD in the germline V gene (reference sequence). The CDR3 extends over 15 amino acids. The CDR3, as DNA: TGCGCCAGCAGTGAGTCCCGGGGGGGGGCCACCGAGCAGTACTTC. Translating gives CASSESRGGATEQYF.

The rearrangement joins TRBV5-1 to TRBJ2-2; the match to TRBD1 covers 9 bases. Trimming removed 2 bases from V and 6 bases from J; junction bases left unmatched: 5. The CDR3 contains 15 residues. Germline loops: CDR1 SGHRS, CDR2 YFSETQ. The CDR3 region is CASSFGQGLSGELFF. The CDR3 DNA reads TGCGCCAGCAGCTTCGGACAGGGGTTGTCCGGGGAGCTGTTTTTT.

The genes are TRBV7-2 and TRBJ2-5, with 7 bases identical to TRBD1. This CDR3 contains 13 residues. Germline CDR1 SGHTA, CDR2 FQGNSA. V gave up 9 bases and J gave up 4 bases; unmatched junction bases: 8. The CDR3 bases are TGTGCCAGTACATGGTCAGGGGGAGAGACCCAGTACTTC. Translating it yields CASTWSGGETQYF.

The chain has TRBV7-9 and TRBJ2-7; D remains ambiguous. The CDR3 runs 13 residues. V was clipped by 5 bases and J by 3 bases, with 11 bases between them. Germline V gives CDR1 SEHNR, CDR2 FQNEAQ (reference sequence). The CDR3 bases are TGTGCCAGCAGCCCGCCATCGGGCTACGAGCAGTACTTC. This sequence encodes CASSPPSGYEQYF.

CDR3 in DNA: TGCGCCAGCAGCTTTGGACAGGACGCTGAAGCTTTCTTT. It codes for CASSFGQDAEAFF. The V gene is TRBV5-1, the J gene TRBJ1-1; 7 bases fit TRBD1. In germline, CDR1 is SGHRS, CDR2 YFSETQ. V was pared by 2 bases and J by 6 bases, with 4 bases of the junction left unmatched. CDR3 size: 13 residues.

The gene calls are TRBV19 and TRBJ1-2; no reliable D call. Germline-derived CDR1 and CDR2 are LNHDA and SQIVND (reference sequence). Trimming took 8 bases from V and 8 from J, leaving 12 bases between them. The CDR3 length is 11 residues. CDR3: CASGREGGYTF. The CDR3 nucleotides read TGTGCCAGTGGCCGAGAGGGAGGCTACACCTTC. Full variable domain (missing parts from reference TRBV19 and TRBJ1-2): DGGITQSPKYLFRKEGQNVTLSCEQNLNHDAMYWYRQDPGQGLRLIYYSQIVNDFQKGDIAEGYSVSREKKESFPLTVTSAQKNPTAFYLCASGREGGYTFGSGTRLTVV.

This chain joins TRBV18 and TRBJ2-1, with TRBD2 identical over 14 bases. This CDR3 has 17 amino acids. Germline loops: CDR1 KGHSH, CDR2 LQKENI. V gave up 0 bases and J gave up 6 bases; unmatched junction bases: 4. The CDR3 DNA sequence: TGTGCCAGCTCACCACCGCGACTAGCGGGGGGGATCAATGAGCAGTTCTTC. Its translation: CASSPPRLAGGINEQFF.

This chain joins TRBV4-1 and TRBJ2-7; 8 nucleotides align to TRBD2. The CDR3 consists of 14 residues. Germline CDR1 and CDR2: MGHRA and YSYEKL. Trimming cost V 6 bases and J 0 bases; bases outside gene matches: 4. CDR3 loop: CASSIGLASYEQYF. As DNA, the CDR3 is TGCGCCAGCAGTATCGGACTAGCCTCCTACGAGCAGTACTTC.

This clone has a single count. The chain links TRBV5-1 to TRBJ2-3; D is possibly TRBD2 (6 bases). Germline V lookup: CDR1 SGHRS, CDR2 YFSETQ. The germline V and J ends were trimmed by 4 bases and 1 base, with 13 bases remaining between them. The CDR3 consists of 15 residues. CDR3 DNA sequence: TGCGCCAGCAGCCCTCAGCCGGGGGGCACAGATACGCAGTATTTT. Translating gives CASSPQPGGTDTQYF.